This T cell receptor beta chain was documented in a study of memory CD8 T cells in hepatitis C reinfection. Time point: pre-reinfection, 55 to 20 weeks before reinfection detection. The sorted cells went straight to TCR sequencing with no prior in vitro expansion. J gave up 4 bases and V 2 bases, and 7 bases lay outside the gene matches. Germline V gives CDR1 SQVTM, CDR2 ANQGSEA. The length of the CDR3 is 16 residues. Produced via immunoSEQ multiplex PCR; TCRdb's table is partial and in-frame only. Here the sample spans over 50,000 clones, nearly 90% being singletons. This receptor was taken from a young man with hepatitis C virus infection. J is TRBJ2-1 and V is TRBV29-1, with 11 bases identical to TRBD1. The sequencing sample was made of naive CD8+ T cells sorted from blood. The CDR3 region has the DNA TGCAGCGTTGAACCGGGACAGGGGGTGGGTTACAATGAGCAGTTCTTC. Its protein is CSVEPGQGVGYNEQFF.